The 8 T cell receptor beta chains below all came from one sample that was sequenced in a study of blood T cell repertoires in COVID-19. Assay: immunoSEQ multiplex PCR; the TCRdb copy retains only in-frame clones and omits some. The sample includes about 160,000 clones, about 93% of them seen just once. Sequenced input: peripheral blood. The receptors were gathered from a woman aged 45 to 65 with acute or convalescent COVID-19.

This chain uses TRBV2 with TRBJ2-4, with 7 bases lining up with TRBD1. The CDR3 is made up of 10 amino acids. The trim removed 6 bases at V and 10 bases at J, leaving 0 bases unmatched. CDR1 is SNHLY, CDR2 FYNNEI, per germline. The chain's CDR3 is CASSRGIQYF. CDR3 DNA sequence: TGTGCCAGCAGCAGGGGGATTCAGTACTTC.

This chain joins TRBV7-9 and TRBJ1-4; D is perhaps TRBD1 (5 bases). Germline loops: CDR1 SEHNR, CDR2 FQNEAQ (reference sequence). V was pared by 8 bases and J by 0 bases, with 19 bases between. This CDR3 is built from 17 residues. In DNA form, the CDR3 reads TGTGCCAGCCAGGAGGGCAGGGCAACAGCAACTAATGAAAAACTGTTTTTT. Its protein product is CASQEGRATATNEKLFF.

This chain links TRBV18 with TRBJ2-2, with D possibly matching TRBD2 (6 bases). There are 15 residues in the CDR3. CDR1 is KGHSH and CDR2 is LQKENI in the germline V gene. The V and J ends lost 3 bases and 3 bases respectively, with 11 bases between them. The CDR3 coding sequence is TGTGCCAGCTCACCGAGGCGCGGGGACACCGGGGAGCTGTTTTTT. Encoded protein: CASSPRRGDTGELFF.

The CDR3 spells CASSPLAGREQPQHF. The CDR3 region has the DNA TGTGCCAGCAGTCCCCTGGCGGGAAGGGAACAGCCCCAGCATTTT. The chain has TRBV27 and TRBJ1-5, with D hard to call. The CDR3 has 15 residues. Trimming removed 5 bases from V and 7 bases from J, with 18 bases in between. Germline V gives CDR1 MNHEY, CDR2 SMNVEV (reference sequence).

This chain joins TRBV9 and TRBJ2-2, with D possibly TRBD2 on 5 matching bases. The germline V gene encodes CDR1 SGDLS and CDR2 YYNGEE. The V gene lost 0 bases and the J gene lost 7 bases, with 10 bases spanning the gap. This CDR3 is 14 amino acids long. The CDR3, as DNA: TGTGCCAGCAGCGTAGAGGTAGGAGGCGGGGAGCTGTTTTTT. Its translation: CASSVEVGGGELFF.

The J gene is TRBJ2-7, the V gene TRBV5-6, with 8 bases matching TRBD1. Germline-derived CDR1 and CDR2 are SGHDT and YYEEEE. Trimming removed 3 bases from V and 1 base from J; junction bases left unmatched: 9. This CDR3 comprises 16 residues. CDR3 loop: CASSSMDREKSYEQYF. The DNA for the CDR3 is TGTGCCAGCAGCTCCATGGACAGGGAAAAGTCCTACGAGCAGTACTTC.

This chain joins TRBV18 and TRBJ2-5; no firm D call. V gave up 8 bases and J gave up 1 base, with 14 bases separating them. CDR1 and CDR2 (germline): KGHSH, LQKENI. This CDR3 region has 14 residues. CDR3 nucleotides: TGTGCCAGCCCATCACCACACACCCAAGAGACCCAGTACTTC. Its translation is CASPSPHTQETQYF.

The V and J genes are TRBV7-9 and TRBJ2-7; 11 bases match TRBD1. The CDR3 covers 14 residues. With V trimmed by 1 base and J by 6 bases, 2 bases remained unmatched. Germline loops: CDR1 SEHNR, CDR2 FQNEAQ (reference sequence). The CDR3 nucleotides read TGTGCCAGCAGCTTAGGTGGGACAGGGGGCGAGCAGTACTTC. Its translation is CASSLGGTGGEQYF.